This record looks at one T cell receptor beta chain sequence and its context. The CDR3 totals 14 residues. Germline V gene lookup returns CDR1 SNHLY and CDR2 FYNNEI. Germline trimming cut 4 bases from V and 6 bases from J; bases unmatched to any gene: 5. This specimen belongs to a study of blood T cell repertoires in COVID-19. Looking at the study overall: From the United States, Italy and Spain came samples of acute and convalescent COVID-19.

Libraries were prepared by immunoSEQ multiplex PCR; TCRdb keeps only in-frame clonotypes and omits some of them. Of about 110,000 clones in the sample, around 81% are singletons; the top ten hold about 40%. The sequence was collected from an older man with acute or convalescent COVID-19. The rearrangement uses TRBV2 and TRBJ2-3; 9 bases are shared with TRBD2. Sequenced input: peripheral blood. The CDR3 protein is CASSGLAGLDTQYF. CDR3 nucleotide sequence: TGTGCCAGCAGTGGGCTAGCGGGACTTGATACGCAGTATTTT. The full variable domain, completed using reference TRBV2 and TRBJ2-3, is EPEVTQTPSHQVTQMGQEVILRCVPISNHLYFYWYRQILGQKVEFLVSFYNNEISEKSEIFDDQFSVERPDGSNFTLKIRSTKLEDSAMYFCASSGLAGLDTQYFGPGTRLTVL.